The subject of this entry is one T cell receptor beta chain. The ends were cut back, 7 bases at V and 4 bases at J, with 16 bases in the middle. This CDR3 region has 14 residues. Germline-derived CDR1 and CDR2 are ENHRY and SYGVKD. The source of the sample is a study of PD-L1 blockade in urothelial cancer. PCRs were each spiked with synthetic TCR analog templates. Some clones are missing from TCRdb's copy, which holds only in-frame ones; the method was immunoSEQ multiplex PCR. The sample consists of tens of thousands of clones, 87% of them appearing once. The sequence was obtained from a woman in her 70s with urothelial cancer. The chain carries TRBV10-3 and TRBJ1-1; no definite D call. Sample: PBMCs, taken around atezolizumab (anti-PD-L1) treatment. The CDR3 nucleotides are TGTGCCATCATAAAGGACTTTTGGGGCACTGAAGCTTTCTTT. As protein: CAIIKDFWGTEAFF.